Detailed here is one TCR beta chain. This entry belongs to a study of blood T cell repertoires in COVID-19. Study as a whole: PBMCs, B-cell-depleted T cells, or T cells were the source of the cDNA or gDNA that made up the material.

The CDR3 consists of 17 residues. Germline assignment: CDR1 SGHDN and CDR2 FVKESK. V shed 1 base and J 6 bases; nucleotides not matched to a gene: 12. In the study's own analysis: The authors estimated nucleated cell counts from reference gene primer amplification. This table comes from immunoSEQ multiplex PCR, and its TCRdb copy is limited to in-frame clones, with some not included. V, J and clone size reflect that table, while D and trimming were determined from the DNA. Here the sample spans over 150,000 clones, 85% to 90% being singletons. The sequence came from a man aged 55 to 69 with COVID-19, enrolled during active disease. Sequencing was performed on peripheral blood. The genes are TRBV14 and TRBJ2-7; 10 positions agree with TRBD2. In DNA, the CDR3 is TGTGCCAGCAGCCAAGCTTTCATCGGGACTAGCGTTCGCGAGCAGTACTTC. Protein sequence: CASSQAFIGTSVREQYF.